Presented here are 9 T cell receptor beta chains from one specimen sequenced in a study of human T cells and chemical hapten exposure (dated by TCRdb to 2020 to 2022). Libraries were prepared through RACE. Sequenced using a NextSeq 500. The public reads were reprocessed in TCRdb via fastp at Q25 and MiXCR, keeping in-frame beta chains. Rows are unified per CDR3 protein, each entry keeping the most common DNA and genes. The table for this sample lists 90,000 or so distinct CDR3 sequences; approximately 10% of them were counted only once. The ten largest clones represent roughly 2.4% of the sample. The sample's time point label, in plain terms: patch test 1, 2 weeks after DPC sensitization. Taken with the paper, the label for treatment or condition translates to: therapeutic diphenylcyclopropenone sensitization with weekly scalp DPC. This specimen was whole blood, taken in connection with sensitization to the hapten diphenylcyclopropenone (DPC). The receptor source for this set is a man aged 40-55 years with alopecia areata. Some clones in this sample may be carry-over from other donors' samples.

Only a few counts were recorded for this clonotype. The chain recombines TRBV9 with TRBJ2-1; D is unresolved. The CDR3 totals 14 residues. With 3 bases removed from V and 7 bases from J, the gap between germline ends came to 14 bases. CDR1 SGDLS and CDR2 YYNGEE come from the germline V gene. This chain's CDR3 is CASSEGLLENEQFF. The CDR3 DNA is TGTGCCAGCAGCGAGGGCCTCCTGGAGAATGAGCAGTTCTTC.

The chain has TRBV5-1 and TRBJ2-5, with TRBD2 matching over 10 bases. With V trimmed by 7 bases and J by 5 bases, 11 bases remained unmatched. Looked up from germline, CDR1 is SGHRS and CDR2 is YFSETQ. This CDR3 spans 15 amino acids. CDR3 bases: TGCGCCAGCGCGACGGGACTAGCGACTTCGGAGACCCAGTACTTC. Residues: CASATGLATSETQYF.

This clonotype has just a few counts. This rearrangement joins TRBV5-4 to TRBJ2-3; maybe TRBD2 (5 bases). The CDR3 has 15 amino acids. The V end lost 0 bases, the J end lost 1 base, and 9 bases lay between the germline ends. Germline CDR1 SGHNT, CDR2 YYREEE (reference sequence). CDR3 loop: CASSLDPRGTDTQYF. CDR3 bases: TGTGCCAGCAGCTTGGATCCGAGGGGCACAGATACGCAGTATTTT.

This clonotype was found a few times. In DNA, the CDR3 is TGTGCCAGCAGCCACGGGTCGTATAAGGGGTTGTTTTTT. Protein: CASSHGSYKGLFF. This chain connects TRBV14 to TRBJ1-4; the D gene is possibly TRBD1 (5 bases). Trimming stripped 3 bases from V and 15 bases from J, with 17 bases between. The CDR3 is 13 residues long. The germline V gene encodes CDR1 SGHDN and CDR2 FVKESK.

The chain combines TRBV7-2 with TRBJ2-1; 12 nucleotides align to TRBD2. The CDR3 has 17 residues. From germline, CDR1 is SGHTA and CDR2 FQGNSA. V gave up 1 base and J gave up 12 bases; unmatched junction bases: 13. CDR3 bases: TGTGCCAGCAGCTTAGATATTACGGCTAGCGGGAGGGCCGGGCAGTTCTTC. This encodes CASSLDITASGRAGQFF.

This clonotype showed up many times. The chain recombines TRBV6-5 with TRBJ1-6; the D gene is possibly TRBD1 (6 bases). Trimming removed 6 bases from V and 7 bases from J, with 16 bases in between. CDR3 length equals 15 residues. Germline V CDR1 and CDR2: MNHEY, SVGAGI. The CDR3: CASRPRAGANSPLHF. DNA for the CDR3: TGTGCCAGCAGACCCCGGGCAGGGGCCAATTCACCCCTCCACTTT.

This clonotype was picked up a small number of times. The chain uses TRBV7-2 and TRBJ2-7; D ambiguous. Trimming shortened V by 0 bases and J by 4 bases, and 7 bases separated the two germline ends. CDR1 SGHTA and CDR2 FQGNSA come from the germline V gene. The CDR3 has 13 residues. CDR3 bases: TGTGCCAGCAGCTTAGCCAGTATGTACGAGCAGTACTTC. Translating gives CASSLASMYEQYF.

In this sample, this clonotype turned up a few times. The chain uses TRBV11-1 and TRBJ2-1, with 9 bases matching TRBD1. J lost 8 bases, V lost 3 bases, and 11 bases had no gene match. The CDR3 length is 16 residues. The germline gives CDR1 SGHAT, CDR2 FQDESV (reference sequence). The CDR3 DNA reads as TGTGCCAGCAGCTTGGTAATCAGGACAGGGGTTGATGAGCAGTTCTTC. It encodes CASSLVIRTGVDEQFF.

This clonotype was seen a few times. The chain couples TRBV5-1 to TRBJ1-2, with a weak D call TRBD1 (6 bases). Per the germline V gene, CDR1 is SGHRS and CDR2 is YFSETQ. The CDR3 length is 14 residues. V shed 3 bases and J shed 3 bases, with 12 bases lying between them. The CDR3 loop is CASSWEQGHYGYTF. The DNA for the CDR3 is TGCGCCAGCAGCTGGGAACAGGGTCACTATGGCTACACCTTC. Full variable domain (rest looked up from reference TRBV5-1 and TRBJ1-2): KAGVTQTPRYLIKTRGQQVTLSCSPISGHRSVSWYQQTPGQGLQFLFEYFSETQRNKGNFPGRFSGRQFSNSRSEMNVSTLELGDSALYLCASSWEQGHYGYTFGSGTRLTVV.